This T cell receptor beta chain stems from a study of shared clonotypes between healthy human individuals. TCRdb keeps only in-frame clones here, not all; method: immunoSEQ multiplex PCR. The sample has approximately 2.3 million clones; approximately 93% are singletons. Germline CDR1 and CDR2: SEHNR and FQNEAQ (reference sequence). There are 14 residues in the CDR3. V lost 5 bases and J lost 9, with 17 bases in between. This TCR derives from a man between 18 and 35 years old in good health. Some clones in this sample may be carry-over from other donors' samples. Sequencing was done on a sample of naive CD4+ T cells from PBMCs. Indicated subset: CD45RA+ positively selected. This chain joins TRBV7-9 and TRBJ2-1; tentative D call: TRBD2 (5 bases). The CDR3, as DNA: TGTGCCAGCAGCACAAAGGCCGCGGAGGCTGAGCAGTTCTTC. Its protein is CASSTKAAEAEQFF.